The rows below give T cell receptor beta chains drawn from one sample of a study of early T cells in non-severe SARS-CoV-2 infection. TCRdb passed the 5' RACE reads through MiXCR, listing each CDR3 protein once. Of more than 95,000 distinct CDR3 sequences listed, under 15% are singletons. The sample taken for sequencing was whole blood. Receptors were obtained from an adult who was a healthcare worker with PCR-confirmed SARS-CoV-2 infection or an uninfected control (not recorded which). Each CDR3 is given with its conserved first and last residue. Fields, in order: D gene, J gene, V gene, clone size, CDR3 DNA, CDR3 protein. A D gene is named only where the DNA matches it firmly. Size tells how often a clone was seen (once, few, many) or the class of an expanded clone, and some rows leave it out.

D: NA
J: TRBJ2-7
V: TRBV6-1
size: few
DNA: TGTGCCAGCTTCATACAGGGTTCCTCCTACGAGCAGTACTTC
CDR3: CASFIQGSSYEQYF

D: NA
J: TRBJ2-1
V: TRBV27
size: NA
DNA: TGTGCCAGCATAGGCGGTACCCACAATGAGCAGTTCTTC
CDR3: CASIGGTHNEQFF

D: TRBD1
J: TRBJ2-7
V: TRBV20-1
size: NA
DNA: TGCAGTGCTAGGGACAGGGGTCCCTACGAGCAGTACTTC
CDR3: CSARDRGPYEQYF

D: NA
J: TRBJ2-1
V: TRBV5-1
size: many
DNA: TGCGCCAGCAGCTTCAGGGGTCCCAGCTCCTACAATGAGCAGTTCTTC
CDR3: CASSFRGPSSYNEQFF

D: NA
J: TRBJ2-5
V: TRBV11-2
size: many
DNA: TGTGCCAGCAGCTTTAGAGGGCGACCGGCCCAAGAGACCCAGTACTTC
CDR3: CASSFRGRPAQETQYF

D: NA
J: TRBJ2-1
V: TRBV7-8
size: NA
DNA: TGTGCCAGCAGCGGTCCCGGACTAAACTACAATGAGCAGTTCTTC
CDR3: CASSGPGLNYNEQFF

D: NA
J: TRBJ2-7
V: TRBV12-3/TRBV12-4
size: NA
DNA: TGTGCCAGCAGTTTATGGGCTTACGAGCAGTACTTC
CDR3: CASSLWAYEQYF

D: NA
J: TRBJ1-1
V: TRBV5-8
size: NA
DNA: TGTGCCAGCAGCTTATCGGGTTCGGGTGGTCTGAACACTGAAGCTTTCTTT
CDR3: CASSLSGSGGLNTEAFF

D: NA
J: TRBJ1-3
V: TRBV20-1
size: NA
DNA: TGCAGTGCTAGGAAGAGGGCGACTGGAAACACCATATATTTT
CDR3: CSARKRATGNTIYF

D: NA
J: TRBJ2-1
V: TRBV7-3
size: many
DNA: TGTGCCAGCAGCTCACACAGAGGCTACAATGAGCAGTTCTTC
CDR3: CASSSHRGYNEQFF

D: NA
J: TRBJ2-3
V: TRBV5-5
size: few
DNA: TGTGCCAGCAGCTTGACAGGGATGTGGGCAGATACGCAGTATTTT
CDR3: CASSLTGMWADTQYF

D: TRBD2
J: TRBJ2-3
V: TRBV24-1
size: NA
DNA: TGTGCCACCAGTGATTTCGGCGGGGGGTCAGATACGCAGTATTTT
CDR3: CATSDFGGGSDTQYF

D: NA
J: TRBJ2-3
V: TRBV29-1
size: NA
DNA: TGCAGCGTTGAACGGGACAGCACAGATACGCAGTATTTT
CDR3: CSVERDSTDTQYF

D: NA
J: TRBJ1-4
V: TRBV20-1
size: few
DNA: TGCAGTGCTCGACAGGATAATGAAAAACTGTTTTTT
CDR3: CSARQDNEKLFF

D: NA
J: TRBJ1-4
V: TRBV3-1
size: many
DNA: TGTGCCAGCAGCCACGCCGCGACAACTAATGAAAAACTGTTTTTT
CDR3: CASSHAATTNEKLFF

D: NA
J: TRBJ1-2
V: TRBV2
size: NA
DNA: TGTGCCAGCAGTGAATTTATTCCGGACAACGGCTACACCTTC
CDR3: CASSEFIPDNGYTF

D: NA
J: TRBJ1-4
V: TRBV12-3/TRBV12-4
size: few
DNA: TGTGCCAGCAGTTTAGAGGGCGAAAAACTGTTTTTT
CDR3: CASSLEGEKLFF

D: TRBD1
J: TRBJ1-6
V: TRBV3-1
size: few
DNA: TGTGCCAGCAGCCAGGGACAGGGGAATAATTCACCCCTCCACTTT
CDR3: CASSQGQGNNSPLHF

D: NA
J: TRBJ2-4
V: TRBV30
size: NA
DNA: TGTGCCTGGAGTGTAGGGCAGGGAGTAAACATTCAGTACTTC
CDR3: CAWSVGQGVNIQYF

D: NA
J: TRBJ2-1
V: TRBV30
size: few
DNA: TGTGCCTGGAGGGCTTACAATGAGCAGTTCTTC
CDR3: CAWRAYNEQFF

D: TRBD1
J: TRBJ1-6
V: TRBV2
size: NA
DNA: TGTGCCAGCCGAGGGGGCGTTGGGTCACCCCTCCACTTT
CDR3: CASRGGVGSPLHF

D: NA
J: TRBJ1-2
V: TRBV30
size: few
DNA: TGTGCCTGGGAACCCGGGCCCTATGGCTACACCTTC
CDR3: CAWEPGPYGYTF

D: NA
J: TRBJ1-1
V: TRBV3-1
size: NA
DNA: TGTGCCAGCAGCCAAAGGACGGTGAACACTGAAGCTTTCTTT
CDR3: CASSQRTVNTEAFF

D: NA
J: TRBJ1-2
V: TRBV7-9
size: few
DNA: TGTGCCAGCAGCTCCGGGCCGGGGGATGGCTACACCTTC
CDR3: CASSSGPGDGYTF

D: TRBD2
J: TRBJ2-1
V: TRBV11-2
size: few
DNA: TGTGCCAGCAGCTTTAGCGGGGGTTACTACAATGAGCAGTTCTTC
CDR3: CASSFSGGYYNEQFF

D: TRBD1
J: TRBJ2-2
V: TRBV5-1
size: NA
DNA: TGCGCCAGCAGCGAGACAGGGGAGATCGGGGAGCTGTTTTTT
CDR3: CASSETGEIGELFF

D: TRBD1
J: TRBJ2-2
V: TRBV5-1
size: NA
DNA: TGCGCCAGCCAACCCAGACAGGGGGGTTTGACCGGGGAGCTGTTTTTT
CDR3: CASQPRQGGLTGELFF

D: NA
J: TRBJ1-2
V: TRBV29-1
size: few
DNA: TGCAGCGTCTGGGACGAAGCTGGCTACACCTTC
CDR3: CSVWDEAGYTF

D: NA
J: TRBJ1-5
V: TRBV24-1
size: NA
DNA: TGTGCCACCTTCCTCAGGGGCAATCAGCCCCAGCATTTT
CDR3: CATFLRGNQPQHF

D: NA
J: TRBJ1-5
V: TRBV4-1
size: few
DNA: TGCGCCAGCAGCCCCGCGGGGGGCCAATATCAGCCCCAGCATTTT
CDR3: CASSPAGGQYQPQHF

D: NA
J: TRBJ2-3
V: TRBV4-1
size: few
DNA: TGCGCCAGCAGCCAAGTGGGAAAGGAAACAGATACGCAGTATTTT
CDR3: CASSQVGKETDTQYF

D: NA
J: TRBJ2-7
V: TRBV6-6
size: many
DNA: TGTGCCAGCAGTTCCAGTGAGTCCTACGAGCAGTACTTC
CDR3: CASSSSESYEQYF